This TCR beta chain emerged from a study of tissue T cells after allogeneic stem cell transplantation. Assay: immunoSEQ multiplex PCR; the TCRdb copy retains only in-frame clones and omits some. The data hold 25,000 to 30,000 clones, with around 86% observed a single time. Germline assignment: CDR1 MNHEY and CDR2 SMNVEV (reference sequence). Trimming removed 4 bases at V and 8 bases at J, with 17 bases between. The CDR3 contains 15 residues. The source is a woman aged 18-50 years who later had graft-versus-host disease after an allogeneic stem cell transplant. This sample comprised blood, obtained before transplantation. The V call is TRBV27, the J call TRBJ1-4; D ambiguous. CDR3 in DNA: TGTGCCAGCAGTTCATATCCCAGGCCACCCGAAAAACTGTTTTTT. It translates to CASSSYPRPPEKLFF.